The 28 T cell receptor beta chains presented below share a single source sample, sequenced in a study of T-cell reconstitution after alpha-beta-depleted transplantation in children. This sample's TCRbeta library carried unique molecular identifier barcodes. One entry per CDR3 protein results from TCRdb running MiXCR on the PCR reads. This table holds roughly 100,000 distinct CDR3 sequences, approximately 6% found once. Sequencing was performed on PBMCs, mostly from graft donor cells, taken 60 days after TCRalphabeta/CD19-depleted stem cell transplant. These receptors were collected from a female patient aged 2-9 years who had a stem cell transplant for Fanconi anemia, so the T cells may come from the graft donor.

This clonotype has ten or more counts. The V and J genes are TRBV29-1 and TRBJ2-4, with D uncertain. This CDR3 is built from 12 residues. The germline V gene has CDR1 SQVTM and CDR2 ANQGSEA. Trimming cost V 8 bases and J 0 bases, with 8 bases left between them. CDR3 coding DNA: TGCAGCTACAAAATAGCCAAAAACATTCAGTACTTC. Encoded protein: CSYKIAKNIQYF.

This clonotype came up many times. The gene calls are TRBV6-5 and TRBJ1-5; 7 bases match TRBD1. Per germline, CDR1 MNHEY and CDR2 SVGAGI. The CDR3 runs 14 residues. Trimming cost V 5 bases and J 6 bases; bases outside gene matches: 7. CDR3 in amino acids: CASSPGQVLQPQHF. The CDR3 nucleotides read TGTGCCAGCAGTCCCGGACAGGTTCTTCAGCCCCAGCATTTT.

The chain links TRBV20-1 to TRBJ2-7; TRBD1 is a possible D gene (6 bases). From germline, CDR1 is DFQATT and CDR2 SNEGSKA (reference sequence). There are 15 residues in the CDR3. V was clipped by 3 bases and J by 2 bases, with 17 bases between them. The CDR3 protein is CSARGGTGRAYEQYF. For the CDR3, the DNA is TGCAGTGCTAGGGGCGGAACAGGGAGAGCCTACGAGCAGTACTTC.

The chain combines TRBV5-1 with TRBJ2-7, with a possible D match to TRBD2 (5 bases). Germline V gene lookup returns CDR1 SGHRS and CDR2 YFSETQ. The CDR3 loop spans 13 amino acids. With 4 bases removed from V and 2 bases from J, the gap between germline ends came to 10 bases. DNA of the CDR3: TGCGCCAGCAGCCGTGGGGAGACCTACGAGCAGTACTTC. Amino acids: CASSRGETYEQYF.

There are many counts of this clonotype. V gene TRBV6-4 combines with J gene TRBJ2-7; 9 bases are shared with TRBD1. With V trimmed by 3 bases and J by 1 base, 4 bases remained unmatched. The CDR3 contains 15 residues. Germline CDR1 MRHNA, CDR2 SNTAGT. The CDR3, as DNA: TGTGCCAGCAGTGAGGACGGGACAGGGTCCTACGAGCAGTACTTC. Translation gives CASSEDGTGSYEQYF.

The V call is TRBV12-3 or TRBV12-4, the J call TRBJ2-7; perhaps D is TRBD1 or TRBD2 (5 bases each). The V and J ends lost 3 bases and 2 bases respectively, with 11 bases between them. CDR3 length: 14 residues. The DNA of the CDR3 is TGTGCCAGCAGTTTTGGGGGAATGGCCTACGAGCAGTACTTC. Translating it yields CASSFGGMAYEQYF.

The chain carries TRBV11-2 and TRBJ2-3; D gene uncertain. The CDR3 extends over 14 amino acids. Germline values: CDR1 SGHAT, CDR2 FQNNGV. The germline V and J ends were trimmed by 5 bases and 4 bases, with 13 bases remaining between them. In nucleotides, the CDR3 is TGTGCCAGCAGCCCAATGTCGTTTCCAGATACGCAGTATTTT. Translation: CASSPMSFPDTQYF.

This clonotype was seen ten or more times. The rearrangement links TRBV12-3 or TRBV12-4 to TRBJ2-3; D is possibly TRBD1 or TRBD2 (6 bases each). The V end lost 7 bases, the J end lost 2 bases, and 16 bases lay between the germline ends. The CDR3 runs to 15 residues. CDR3 region: CASTQGGRNTDTQYF. The CDR3, as DNA: TGTGCCAGCACCCAAGGGGGGCGAAACACAGATACGCAGTATTTT.

This clonotype was counted at least ten times. The chain carries TRBV7-3 and TRBJ2-1, with 8 bases identical to TRBD2. Germline assignment: CDR1 SGHTA and CDR2 FQGTGA. The CDR3 consists of 16 residues. The J segment lost 8 bases and the V segment lost 4 bases, leaving 13 bases of the junction unmatched. The CDR3 DNA reads TGTGCCAGCAGCTCCGGAATCGGGGGGGCGGCGGATGAGCAGTTCTTC. It codes for CASSSGIGGAADEQFF.

V usage is TRBV18 and J usage is TRBJ2-3; no clear D gene. The germline gives CDR1 KGHSH, CDR2 LQKENI. The V gene lost 3 bases and the J gene lost 4 bases, with 5 bases spanning the gap. The CDR3 spans 12 residues. The DNA for the CDR3 is TGTGCCAGCTCACCGATCTCAGATACGCAGTATTTT. Translating gives CASSPISDTQYF.

This clonotype was seen a few times. This chain connects TRBV7-9 to TRBJ1-2, with D possibly matching TRBD1 (5 bases). CDR1 and CDR2 (germline): SEHNR, FQNEAQ (reference sequence). This CDR3 has 12 amino acids. Trimming removed 6 bases at V and 4 bases at J, with 9 bases between. The CDR3 coding sequence is TGTGCCAGCAGTTGGGACGGCTATGGCTACACCTTC. Translated: CASSWDGYGYTF.

This clonotype was observed at least ten times. This chain joins TRBV5-1 and TRBJ2-2, with TRBD1 matching 7 bases. Germline V CDR1 and CDR2: SGHRS, YFSETQ. The CDR3 extends over 13 amino acids. The CDR3 DNA is TGCGCTGGACAGGACGCAAACACCGGGGAGCTGTTTTTT. Its translation is CAGQDANTGELFF.

The chain employs TRBV12-3 or TRBV12-4 and TRBJ2-6, with TRBD1 matching 10 bases. V dropped 11 bases and J dropped 0; count of bases not matched to a gene: 16. The CDR3 is made up of 19 amino acids. Written as DNA, the CDR3 is TGTGCCTTCAGTTTAGAGAGACAGGGGGCTTTCTCTGGGGCCAACGTCCTGACTTTC. It yields the protein CAFSLERQGAFSGANVLTF.

This clonotype was seen repeatedly, ten times or more. The chain recombines TRBV7-6 with TRBJ2-7; TRBD2 aligns across 12 bases. Germline V CDR1 and CDR2: SGHVS, FNYEAQ. The CDR3 has 15 residues. With 4 bases clipped from V and 2 bases from J, the junction kept 3 bases outside the gene matches. CDR3 sequence reads: CASSSWTSGTYEQYF. CDR3 coding DNA: TGTGCCAGCAGCTCTTGGACTAGCGGGACCTACGAGCAGTACTTC.

This clonotype was seen a handful of times. CDR3 nucleotide sequence: TGCAGTGCTAGAGGAGGGCAGGGCGTAGAGACCCAGTACTTC. Its protein is CSARGGQGVETQYF. V and J are TRBV20-1 and TRBJ2-5; D may be TRBD1 or TRBD2 (5 bases each). Germline loops: CDR1 DFQATT, CDR2 SNEGSKA (reference sequence). The CDR3 loop spans 14 amino acids. Trimming removed 1 base from V and 4 bases from J, with 13 bases in between.

This clonotype was observed many times. The chain uses TRBV24-1 and TRBJ1-1; D is undetermined. The CDR3 is 12 amino acids. The germline V gene encodes CDR1 KGHDR and CDR2 SFDVKD. The V end lost 4 bases, the J end lost 1 base, and 3 bases lay between the germline ends. The CDR3, as DNA: TGTGCCACCAGTGACAAGAACACTGAAGCTTTCTTT. Translated, it gives CATSDKNTEAFF.

Only a few counts were recorded for this clonotype. The chain employs TRBV6-4 and TRBJ2-7, with TRBD2 matching over 7 bases. The CDR3 runs to 14 residues. Trimming cost V 10 bases and J 2 bases; bases outside gene matches: 11. Germline CDR1 is MRHNA and CDR2 is SNTAGT. CDR3 amino acids: CATKRGECTYEQYF. The CDR3 bases are TGTGCCACCAAACGGGGGGAGTGTACCTACGAGCAGTACTTC.

In its sample, this clonotype was seen many times. The rearrangement links TRBV12-3 or TRBV12-4 to TRBJ2-3; 9 positions match TRBD2. V gave up 6 bases and J gave up 6 bases; unmatched junction bases: 16. This CDR3 region has 17 residues. CDR3 residues: CASSPDLLAGLLDTQYF. CDR3 nucleotide sequence: TGTGCCAGCAGCCCCGACCTACTAGCGGGTTTATTGGATACGCAGTATTTT.

This clonotype was detected a few times. V and J are TRBV3-1 and TRBJ2-1, with 8 bases fitting TRBD2. The CDR3 covers 15 residues. CDR1 is LGHDT and CDR2 is YNNKEL in the germline V gene (reference sequence). J was trimmed by 6 bases and V by 4 bases; bases with no gene match: 8. The CDR3 reads CASSPSGRWANEQFF. DNA for the CDR3: TGTGCCAGCAGCCCCAGCGGGAGATGGGCCAATGAGCAGTTCTTC.

Ten or more counts support this clonotype. For the CDR3, the DNA is TGTGCCAGCAGCTTAGAATGGGGGGTATTCGAGCAGTACTTC. Translating gives CASSLEWGVFEQYF. The V and J genes are TRBV7-2 and TRBJ2-7; TRBD2 might be the D (6 bases). The CDR3 is 14 amino acids. Trimming left V 1 base short and J 6 bases short, with 13 bases between. From germline, CDR1 is SGHTA and CDR2 FQGNSA.

This clonotype was observed at least ten times. The rearrangement links TRBV5-1 to TRBJ2-1; 10 bases are a match to TRBD2. Trimming took 4 bases from V and 5 from J; bases not matched to a gene: 6. The CDR3 is made up of 15 amino acids. Germline assignment: CDR1 SGHRS and CDR2 YFSETQ. The CDR3 DNA sequence: TGCGCCAGCAGCCTCAGCGGGGGGGCACACAATGAGCAGTTCTTC. This encodes CASSLSGGAHNEQFF.

The sample holds many counts of this clonotype. The chain couples TRBV20-1 to TRBJ2-1; D gene ambiguous. V gave up 2 bases and J gave up 9 bases, with 8 bases separating them. Germline V gene lookup returns CDR1 DFQATT and CDR2 SNEGSKA (reference sequence). There are 11 residues in the CDR3. The chain's CDR3 is CSARYRREQFF. The CDR3 DNA is TGCAGTGCTAGATATCGTCGTGAGCAGTTCTTC.

V gene TRBV20-1 combines with J gene TRBJ2-5; TRBD2 might be the D (6 bases). This CDR3 comprises 15 residues. Trimming pared 6 bases from V and 2 bases from J, leaving 19 bases between. Looked up from germline, CDR1 is DFQATT and CDR2 is SNEGSKA (reference sequence). The DNA of the CDR3 is TGCAGTGCGCTGAACGGGGATAGCGGACAAGAGACCCAGTACTTC. It translates to CSALNGDSGQETQYF.

This clonotype was recorded at least ten times. The chain couples TRBV5-1 to TRBJ1-1; a possible D gene is TRBD1 (5 bases). Germline V gene lookup returns CDR1 SGHRS and CDR2 YFSETQ. This CDR3 comprises 13 residues. Trimming shortened V by 7 bases and J by 7 bases, and 17 bases separated the two germline ends. CDR3 in amino acids: CASSLDGTGEAFF. The DNA for the CDR3 is TGCGCCAGCTCTCTAGACGGAACAGGTGAAGCTTTCTTT.

This clonotype has at least ten counts. The chain links TRBV7-9 to TRBJ2-3; unclear D gene. This CDR3 contains 13 residues. CDR1 is SEHNR and CDR2 is FQNEAQ in the germline V gene (reference sequence). V was trimmed by 8 bases and J by 1 base, leaving 10 bases between them. The CDR3 is CASLFQGTDTQYF. The CDR3, as DNA: TGTGCCAGCCTTTTCCAAGGCACAGATACGCAGTATTTT.

This clonotype was observed many times. The chain combines TRBV12-3 or TRBV12-4 with TRBJ2-7; perhaps TRBD1 as D (5 bases). V gave up 2 bases and J gave up 4 bases, with 9 bases separating them. This CDR3 is 13 amino acids long. In DNA form, the CDR3 reads TGTGCCAGCAGTTTAAGGGGAAGGTACGAGCAGTACTTC. Translation gives CASSLRGRYEQYF.

The table lists this clonotype with many counts. J is TRBJ2-1 and V is TRBV29-1; unclear D gene. CDR1 is SQVTM, CDR2 ANQGSEA, per germline. Trimming removed 4 bases at V and 4 bases at J, with 14 bases between. The CDR3 has 14 amino acids. The CDR3 DNA reads TGCAGCGTTGTGCCAGGCGTCACTTACAATGAGCAGTTCTTC. Its protein product is CSVVPGVTYNEQFF.

This clonotype showed up many times. V gene TRBV12-3 or TRBV12-4 combines with J gene TRBJ2-3, with unresolved D. The CDR3 covers 12 residues. Between the trimmed V and J ends, which lost 4 bases and 2 bases, there was a span of 4 bases. The CDR3 DNA reads as TGTGCCAGCAGTTCCTACACAGATACGCAGTATTTT. Its translation: CASSSYTDTQYF.